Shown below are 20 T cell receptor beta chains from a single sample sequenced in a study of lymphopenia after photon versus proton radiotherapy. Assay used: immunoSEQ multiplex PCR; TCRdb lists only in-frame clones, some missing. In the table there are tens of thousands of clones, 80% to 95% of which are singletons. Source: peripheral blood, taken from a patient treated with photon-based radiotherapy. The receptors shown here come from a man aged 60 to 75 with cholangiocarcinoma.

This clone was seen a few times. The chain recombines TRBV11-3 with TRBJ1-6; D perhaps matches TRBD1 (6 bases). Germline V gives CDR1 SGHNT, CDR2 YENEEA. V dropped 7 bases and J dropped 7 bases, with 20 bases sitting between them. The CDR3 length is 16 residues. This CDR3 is CASTNGQRTSNSPLHF. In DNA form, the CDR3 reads TGTGCCAGCACCAATGGACAGCGGACCTCCAATTCACCCCTCCACTTT.

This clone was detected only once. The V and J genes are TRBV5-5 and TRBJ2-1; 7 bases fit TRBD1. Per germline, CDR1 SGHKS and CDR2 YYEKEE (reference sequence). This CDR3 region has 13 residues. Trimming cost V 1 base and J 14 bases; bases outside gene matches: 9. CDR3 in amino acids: CASSLIFDRDEFF. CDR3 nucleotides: TGTGCCAGCAGCTTGATCTTTGACAGGGACGAGTTCTTC.

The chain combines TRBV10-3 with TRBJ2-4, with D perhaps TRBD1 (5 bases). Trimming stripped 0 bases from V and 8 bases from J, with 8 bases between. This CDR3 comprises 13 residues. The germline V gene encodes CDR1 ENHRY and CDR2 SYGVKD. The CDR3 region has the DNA TGTGCCATCAGTGAGTCAGGGGCGGACATTCAGTACTTC. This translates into CAISESGADIQYF.

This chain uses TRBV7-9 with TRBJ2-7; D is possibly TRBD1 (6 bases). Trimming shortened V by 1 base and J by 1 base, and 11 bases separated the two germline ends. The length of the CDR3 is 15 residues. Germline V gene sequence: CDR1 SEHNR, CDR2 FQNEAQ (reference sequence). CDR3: CASSLGPGQSYEQYF. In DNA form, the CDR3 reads TGTGCCAGCAGCTTAGGTCCGGGACAATCCTACGAGCAGTACTTC.

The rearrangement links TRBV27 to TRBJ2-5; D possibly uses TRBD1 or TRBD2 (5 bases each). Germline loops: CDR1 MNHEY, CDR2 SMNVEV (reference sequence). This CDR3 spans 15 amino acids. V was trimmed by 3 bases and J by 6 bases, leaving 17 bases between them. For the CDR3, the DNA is TGTGCCAGCAGTTTCGGGACGGGTGGATCGCAGACCCAGTACTTC. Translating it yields CASSFGTGGSQTQYF.

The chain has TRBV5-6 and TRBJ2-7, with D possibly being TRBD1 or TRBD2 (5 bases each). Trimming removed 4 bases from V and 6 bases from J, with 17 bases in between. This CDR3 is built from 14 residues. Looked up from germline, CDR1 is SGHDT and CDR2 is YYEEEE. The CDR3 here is CASSPRGGPIEQYF. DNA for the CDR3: TGTGCCAGCAGCCCCCGGGGCGGACCCATCGAGCAGTACTTC.

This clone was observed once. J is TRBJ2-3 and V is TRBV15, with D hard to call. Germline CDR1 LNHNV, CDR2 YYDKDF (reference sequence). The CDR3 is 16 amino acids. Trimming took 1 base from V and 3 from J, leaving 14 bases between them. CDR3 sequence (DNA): TGTGCCACCAGCAGAGGGCTGGCGGTGGCAACAGATACGCAGTATTTT. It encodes CATSRGLAVATDTQYF.

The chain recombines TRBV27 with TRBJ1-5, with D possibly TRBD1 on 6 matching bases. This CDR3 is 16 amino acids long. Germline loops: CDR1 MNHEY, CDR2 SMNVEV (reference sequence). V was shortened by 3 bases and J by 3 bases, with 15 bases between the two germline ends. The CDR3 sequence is CASSLSGAPLNQPQHF. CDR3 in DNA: TGTGCCAGCAGTTTGTCAGGGGCTCCTCTCAATCAGCCCCAGCATTTT.

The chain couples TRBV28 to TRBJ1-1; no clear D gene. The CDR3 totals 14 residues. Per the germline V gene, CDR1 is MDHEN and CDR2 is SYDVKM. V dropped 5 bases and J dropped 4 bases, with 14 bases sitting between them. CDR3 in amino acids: CASSPTRTATEAFF. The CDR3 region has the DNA TGTGCCAGCAGTCCCACCCGGACGGCCACTGAAGCTTTCTTT.

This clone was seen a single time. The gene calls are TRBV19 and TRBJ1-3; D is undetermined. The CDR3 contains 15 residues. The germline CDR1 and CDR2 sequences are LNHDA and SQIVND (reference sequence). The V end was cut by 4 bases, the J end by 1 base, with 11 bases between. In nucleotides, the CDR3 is TGTGCCAGTAGTACCGTCTTAGGTTCTGGAAACACCATATATTTT. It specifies CASSTVLGSGNTIYF.

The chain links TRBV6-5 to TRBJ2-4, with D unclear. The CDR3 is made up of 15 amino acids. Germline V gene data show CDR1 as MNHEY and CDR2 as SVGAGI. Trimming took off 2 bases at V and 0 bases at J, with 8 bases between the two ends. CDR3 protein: CASSYRDLAKNIQYF. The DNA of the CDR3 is TGTGCCAGCAGTTACAGGGATCTAGCCAAAAACATTCAGTACTTC.

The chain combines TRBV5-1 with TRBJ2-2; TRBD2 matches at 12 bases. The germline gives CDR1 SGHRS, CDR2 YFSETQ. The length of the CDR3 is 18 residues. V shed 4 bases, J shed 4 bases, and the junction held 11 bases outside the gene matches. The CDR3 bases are TGCGCCAGCAGCCTTATACTCGGACTAGCGGGACCCACCGGGGAGCTGTTTTTT. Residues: CASSLILGLAGPTGELFF.

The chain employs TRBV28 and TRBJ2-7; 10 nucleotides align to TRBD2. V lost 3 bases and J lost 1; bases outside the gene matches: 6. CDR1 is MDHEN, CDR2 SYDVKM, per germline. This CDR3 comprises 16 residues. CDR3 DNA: TGTGCCAGCAGTTTTAATTTAGCGGGAGGTTCCTACGAGCAGTACTTC. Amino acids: CASSFNLAGGSYEQYF.

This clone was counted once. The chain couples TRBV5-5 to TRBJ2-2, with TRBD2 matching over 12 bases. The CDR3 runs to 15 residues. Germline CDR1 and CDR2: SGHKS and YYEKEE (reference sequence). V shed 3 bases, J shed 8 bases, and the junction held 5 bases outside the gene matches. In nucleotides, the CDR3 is TGTGCCAGCAGCTCCCCTAGCGGGGGGGCTGGGGAGCTGTTTTTT. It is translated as CASSSPSGGAGELFF.

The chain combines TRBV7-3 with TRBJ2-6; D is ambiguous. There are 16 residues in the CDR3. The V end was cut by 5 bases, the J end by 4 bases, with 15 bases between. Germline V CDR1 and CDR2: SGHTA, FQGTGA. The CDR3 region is CASSQSSGRGANVLTF. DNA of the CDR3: TGTGCCAGCAGCCAATCGTCTGGACGAGGGGCCAACGTCCTGACTTTC.

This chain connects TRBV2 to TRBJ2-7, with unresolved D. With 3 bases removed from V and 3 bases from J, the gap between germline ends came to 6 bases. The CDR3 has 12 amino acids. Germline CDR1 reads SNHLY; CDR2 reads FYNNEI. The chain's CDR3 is CASSDTNYEQYF. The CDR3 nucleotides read TGTGCCAGCAGTGACACAAACTACGAGCAGTACTTC.

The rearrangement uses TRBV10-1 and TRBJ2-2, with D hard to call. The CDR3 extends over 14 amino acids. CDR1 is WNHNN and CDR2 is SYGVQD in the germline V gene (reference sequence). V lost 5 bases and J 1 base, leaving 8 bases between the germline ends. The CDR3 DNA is TGCGCCAGCAGTCCTTCCGAGAACACCGGGGAGCTGTTTTTT. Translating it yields CASSPSENTGELFF.

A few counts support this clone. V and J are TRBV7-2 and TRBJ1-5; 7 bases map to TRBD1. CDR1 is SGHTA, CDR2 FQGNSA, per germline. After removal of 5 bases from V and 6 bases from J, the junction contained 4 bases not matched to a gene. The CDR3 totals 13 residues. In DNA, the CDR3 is TGTGCCAGCAGCCAGGGGGGAGGTCAGCCCCAGCATTTT. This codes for CASSQGGGQPQHF.

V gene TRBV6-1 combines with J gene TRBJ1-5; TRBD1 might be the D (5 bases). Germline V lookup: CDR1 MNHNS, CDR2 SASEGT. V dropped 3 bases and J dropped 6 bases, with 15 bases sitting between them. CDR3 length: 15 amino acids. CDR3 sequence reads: CASSDLAGQGQPQHF. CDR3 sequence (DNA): TGTGCCAGCAGTGATTTGGCAGGGCAAGGTCAGCCCCAGCATTTT.

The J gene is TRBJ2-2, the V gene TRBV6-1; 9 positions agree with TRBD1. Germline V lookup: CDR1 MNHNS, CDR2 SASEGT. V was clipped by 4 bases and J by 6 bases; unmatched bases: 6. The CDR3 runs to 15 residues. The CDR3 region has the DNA TGTGCCAGCAGTGGGGGACAGGGTTGGGCCGGGGAGCTGTTTTTT. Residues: CASSGGQGWAGELFF.